What follows are 12 T cell receptor beta chains derived from one specimen sequenced in a study of cytomegalovirus exposure and HLA in healthy donors. PCR involved 60 Vbeta and 13 Jbeta primers. Libraries were prepared by immunoSEQ multiplex PCR; TCRdb keeps only in-frame clonotypes and omits some of them. This table holds 170,000 or so clones, 60% to 85% found once. The specimen was PBMCs. Receptors were obtained from a woman between 40 and 55 years old in good health and CMV-seronegative.

CDR3 sequence (DNA): TGTGCCAGCAGCCCCAACTTAATGTCCTCCACAGATACGCAGTATTTT. Translation: CASSPNLMSSTDTQYF. The rearrangement joins TRBV7-2 to TRBJ2-3; D remains unclear. Per germline, CDR1 SGHTA and CDR2 FQGNSA. CDR3 size: 16 residues. V shed 5 bases and J shed 2 bases, with 17 bases lying between them.

CDR3 residues: CASSLVWTGTRDEQYF. As DNA, the CDR3 is TGTGCCAGCAGCTTGGTGTGGACGGGAACTCGGGACGAGCAGTACTTC. The rearrangement joins TRBV5-4 to TRBJ2-7; possible D gene TRBD2, 5 bases. CDR1 SGHNT and CDR2 YYREEE come from the germline V gene (reference sequence). The CDR3 loop spans 16 amino acids. Trimming took off 0 bases at V and 5 bases at J, with 18 bases between the two ends. Drawing the rest from reference TRBV5-4 and TRBJ2-7, the complete variable domain is ETGVTQSPTHLIKTRGQQVTLRCSSQSGHNTVSWYQQALGQGPQFIFQYYREEENGRGNFPPRFSGLQFPNYSSELNVNALELDDSALYLCASSLVWTGTRDEQYFGPGTRLTVT.

A few counts support this clone. This chain links TRBV5-1 with TRBJ2-7; 8 bases align to TRBD1. Germline CDR1 reads SGHRS; CDR2 reads YFSETQ. There are 16 residues in the CDR3. The J segment lost 4 bases and the V segment lost 1 base, leaving 10 bases of the junction unmatched. The CDR3 nucleotides are TGCGCCAGCAGCTTGACTGGGGGGACAGGATTGTACGAGCAGTACTTC. It encodes CASSLTGGTGLYEQYF.

This clone was seen a single time. The CDR3 loop is CASSNGGVNNEQFF. CDR3 nucleotide sequence: TGTGCCAGCAGTAACGGGGGGGTAAACAATGAGCAGTTCTTC. The V call is TRBV28, the J call TRBJ2-1, with 8 positions matching TRBD2. The V gene end was trimmed by 5 bases and the J gene end by 5 bases; junction bases not matched to a gene: 5. CDR1 MDHEN and CDR2 SYDVKM come from the germline V gene. CDR3 length: 14 residues.

In the case of this clone: A read error may account for a junction end that differs from germline. The V and J genes are TRBV5-1 and TRBJ1-5; D is undetermined. This CDR3 contains 17 residues. Germline V gene data show CDR1 as SGHRS and CDR2 as YFSETQ. The CDR3 loop reads CASSLVLRSDSNRPQHF. The CDR3 DNA is TGCGCCAGCAGCTTGGTTTTACGGTCGGATAGCAATCGGCCCCAGCATTTT.

This chain uses TRBV5-1 with TRBJ1-1; a possible D gene is TRBD1 (6 bases). In germline, CDR1 is SGHRS, CDR2 YFSETQ. The CDR3 has 15 residues. V lost 1 base and J lost 0, with 10 bases in between. The CDR3 sequence: CASSLQGRMNTEAFF. The CDR3 nucleotides read TGCGCCAGCAGCTTGCAGGGGCGGATGAACACTGAAGCTTTCTTT.

The chain uses TRBV5-6 and TRBJ2-5; 7 nucleotides line up with TRBD2. TRBJ2-7 explains the end of the DNA better; the J call may be wrong. In germline, CDR1 is SGHDT, CDR2 YYEEEE. The CDR3 consists of 14 residues. CDR3 loop: CASSLWQGGNEQYF. CDR3 bases: TGTGCCAGCAGCTTATGGCAGGGAGGGAACGAGCAGTACTTC.

This clone was recorded a few times. The chain links TRBV7-6 to TRBJ2-5; D call uncertain. The CDR3 runs 16 residues. Trimming cost V 1 base and J 1 base, with 13 bases left between them. Germline CDR1 reads SGHVS; CDR2 reads FNYEAQ. In DNA form, the CDR3 reads TGTGCCAGCAGCTTAGAACAGCCGTCGGCCCAAGAGACCCAGTACTTC. This gives the protein CASSLEQPSAQETQYF.

The CDR3 region has the DNA TGTGCCAGCTCACCACCGGGCGGCAGGGAAAGAGGCTACACCTTC. Translating gives CASSPPGGRERGYTF. The chain employs TRBV18 and TRBJ1-2; D might be TRBD1 (5 bases). Trimming removed 0 bases at V and 8 bases at J, with 16 bases between. Germline V gives CDR1 KGHSH, CDR2 LQKENI. This CDR3 has 15 residues.

To note about this clone: This sample also contains other DNA sequences that code for the same CDR3. The rearrangement uses TRBV19 and TRBJ2-5; D is unresolved. Germline V gene sequence: CDR1 LNHDA, CDR2 SQIVND (reference sequence). V was pared by 4 bases and J by 2 bases, with 8 bases between. This CDR3 has 13 residues. CDR3 residues: CASSNSRQETQYF. The CDR3 bases are TGTGCCAGTAGTAATTCCAGACAAGAGACCCAGTACTTC. Supplemented by reference TRBV19 and TRBJ2-5, the full variable domain reads DGGITQSPKYLFRKEGQNVTLSCEQNLNHDAMYWYRQDPGQGLRLIYYSQIVNDFQKGDIAEGYSVSREKKESFPLTVTSAQKNPTAFYLCASSNSRQETQYFGPGTRLLVL.

The rearrangement links TRBV18 to TRBJ1-2; the match to TRBD1 covers 12 bases. J was trimmed by 7 bases and V by 5 bases; bases with no gene match: 5. CDR1 and CDR2 (germline): KGHSH, LQKENI. The CDR3 totals 14 residues. In nucleotides, the CDR3 is TGTGCCAGCTCAATGGGACAGGGGGCGTCTGGCTACACCTTC. Amino acids: CASSMGQGASGYTF.

This chain uses TRBV4-1 with TRBJ1-2; no firm D call. Deletions cut 0 bases from V and 1 base from J, with 12 bases between. The CDR3 runs to 16 residues. Germline loops: CDR1 MGHRA, CDR2 YSYEKL. The CDR3 DNA is TGCGCCAGCAGCCAAGAGGCCCTTTATAATAACTATGGCTACACCTTC. Translated, it gives CASSQEALYNNYGYTF.